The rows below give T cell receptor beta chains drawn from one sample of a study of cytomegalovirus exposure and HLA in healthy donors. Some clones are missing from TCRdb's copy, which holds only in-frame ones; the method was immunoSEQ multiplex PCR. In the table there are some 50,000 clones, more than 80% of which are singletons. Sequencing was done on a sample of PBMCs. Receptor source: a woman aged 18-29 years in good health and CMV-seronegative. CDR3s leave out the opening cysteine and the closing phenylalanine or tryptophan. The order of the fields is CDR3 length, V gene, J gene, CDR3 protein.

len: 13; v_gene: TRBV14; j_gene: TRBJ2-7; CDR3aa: ASSQTQGREYEQY
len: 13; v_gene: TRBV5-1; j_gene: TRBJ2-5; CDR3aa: ASSFGTSGKETQY
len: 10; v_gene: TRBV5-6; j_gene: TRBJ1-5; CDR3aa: ASSARGQPQH
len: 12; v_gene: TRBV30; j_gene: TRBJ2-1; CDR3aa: AWKATSGNHEQF
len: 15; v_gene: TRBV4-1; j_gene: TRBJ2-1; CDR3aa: ASSQELGLAGYNEQF
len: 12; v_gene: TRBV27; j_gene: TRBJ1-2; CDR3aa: ASGTGGRGNGYT
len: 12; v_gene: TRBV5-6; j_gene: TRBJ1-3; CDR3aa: ASSPPFSGNTIY
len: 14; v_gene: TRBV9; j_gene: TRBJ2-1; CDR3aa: ASASLPGLAVNEQF
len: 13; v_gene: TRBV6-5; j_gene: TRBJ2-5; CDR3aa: ASRLRGTGQETQY
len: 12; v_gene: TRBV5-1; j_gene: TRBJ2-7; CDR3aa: ASSPVGGGNEQY
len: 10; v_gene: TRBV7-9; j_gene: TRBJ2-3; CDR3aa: ASSSLGDTQY
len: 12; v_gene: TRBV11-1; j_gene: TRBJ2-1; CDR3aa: ASSLGTTYNEQF
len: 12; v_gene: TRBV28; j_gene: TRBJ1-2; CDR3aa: ASTLPGQGYGYT
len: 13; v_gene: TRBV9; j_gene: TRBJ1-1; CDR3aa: AGSYGLRMNTEAF
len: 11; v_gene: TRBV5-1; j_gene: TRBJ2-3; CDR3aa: ASSPTSTDTQY
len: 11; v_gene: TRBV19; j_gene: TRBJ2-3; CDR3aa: ASSDRATDTQY
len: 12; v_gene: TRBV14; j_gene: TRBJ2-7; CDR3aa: ASSQAPPKLEQY
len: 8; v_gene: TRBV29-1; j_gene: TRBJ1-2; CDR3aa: SVAHDGYT
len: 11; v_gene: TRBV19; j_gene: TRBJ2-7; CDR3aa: ASGAQGAYEQY
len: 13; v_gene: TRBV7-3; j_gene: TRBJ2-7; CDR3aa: ASSLQQGGSYEQY
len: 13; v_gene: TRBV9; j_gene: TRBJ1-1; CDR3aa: ASSVGPEGDTEAF
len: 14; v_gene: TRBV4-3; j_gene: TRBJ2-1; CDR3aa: ASSQEWASAPNEQF
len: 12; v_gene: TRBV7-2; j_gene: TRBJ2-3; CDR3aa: ASSPAGGADTQY
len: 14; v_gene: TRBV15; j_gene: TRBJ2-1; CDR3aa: ATSRDPLSGVNEQF
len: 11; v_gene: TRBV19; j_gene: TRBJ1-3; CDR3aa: ASRTGATDTIY
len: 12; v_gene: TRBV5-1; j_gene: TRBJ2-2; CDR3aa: ASRQGGEGAELF
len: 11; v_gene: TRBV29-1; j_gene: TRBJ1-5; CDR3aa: SVEGAGNQPQH
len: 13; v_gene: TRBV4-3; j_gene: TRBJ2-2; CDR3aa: ASSQGTGYTGELF
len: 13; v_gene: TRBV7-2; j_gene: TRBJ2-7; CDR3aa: ASSTVAGADYEQY
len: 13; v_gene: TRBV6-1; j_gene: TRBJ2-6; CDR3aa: ASSERGFGANVLT
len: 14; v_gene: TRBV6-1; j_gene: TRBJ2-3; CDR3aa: ASSEARLVVVDTQY
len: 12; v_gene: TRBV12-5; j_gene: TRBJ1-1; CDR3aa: ASGLSPSRQEAF
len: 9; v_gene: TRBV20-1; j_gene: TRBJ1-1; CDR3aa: SALRDTEAF
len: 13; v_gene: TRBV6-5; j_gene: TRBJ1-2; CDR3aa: ASSSTGGAVYGYT
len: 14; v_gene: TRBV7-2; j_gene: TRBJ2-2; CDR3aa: ASSLVGAEETGELF
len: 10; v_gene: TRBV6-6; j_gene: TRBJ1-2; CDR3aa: ASTLDRVGYT
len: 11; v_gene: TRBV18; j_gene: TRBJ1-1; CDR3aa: ASSDGLNTEAF
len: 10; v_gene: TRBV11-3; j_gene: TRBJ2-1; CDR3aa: ASSFQGLEQF
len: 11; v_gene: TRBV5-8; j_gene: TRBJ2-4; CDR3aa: ASSRGQGNIQY
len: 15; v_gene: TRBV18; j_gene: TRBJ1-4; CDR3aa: ASSTRGGDPTNEKLF
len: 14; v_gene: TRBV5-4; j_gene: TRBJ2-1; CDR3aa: ASSLDSGRARDEQF
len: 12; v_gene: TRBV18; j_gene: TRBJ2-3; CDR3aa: ASSLQTGIDTQY
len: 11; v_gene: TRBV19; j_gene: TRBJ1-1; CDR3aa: ASSAPGTPEAF
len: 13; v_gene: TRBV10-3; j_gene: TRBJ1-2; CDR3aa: AISESSGVSVGYT
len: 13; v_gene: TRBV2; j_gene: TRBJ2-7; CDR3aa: ASRKLRTGGYEQY
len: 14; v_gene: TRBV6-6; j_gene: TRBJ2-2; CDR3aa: ASSGNSGKSTGELF
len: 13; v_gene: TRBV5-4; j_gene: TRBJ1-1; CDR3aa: ASSSTGGMGTEAF
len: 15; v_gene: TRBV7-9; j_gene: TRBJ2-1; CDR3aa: ASRSPSVRGNYNEQF
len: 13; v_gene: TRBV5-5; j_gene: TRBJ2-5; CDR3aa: ASSQRQTGQETQY
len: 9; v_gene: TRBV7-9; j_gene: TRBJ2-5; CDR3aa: ASVGRETQY
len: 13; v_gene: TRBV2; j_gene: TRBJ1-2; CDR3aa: ASSEPGGAADGYT
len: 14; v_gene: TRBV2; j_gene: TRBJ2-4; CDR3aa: ASSEANRVPKNIQY
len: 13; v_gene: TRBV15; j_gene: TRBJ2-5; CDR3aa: ATSATVGGGETQY
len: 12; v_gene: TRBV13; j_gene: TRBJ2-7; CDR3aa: ASSLNGGAYEQY
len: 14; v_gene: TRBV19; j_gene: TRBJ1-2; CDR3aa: ASSITPSGGTHGYT
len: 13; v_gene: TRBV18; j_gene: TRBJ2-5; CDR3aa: ASSSPDRGRETQY
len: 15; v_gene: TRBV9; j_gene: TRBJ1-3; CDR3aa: ASSNGQGRGSGNTIY
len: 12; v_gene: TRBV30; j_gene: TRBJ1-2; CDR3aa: AWAVDREVYGYT
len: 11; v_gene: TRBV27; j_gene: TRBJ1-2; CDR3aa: ASSLSGNYGYT